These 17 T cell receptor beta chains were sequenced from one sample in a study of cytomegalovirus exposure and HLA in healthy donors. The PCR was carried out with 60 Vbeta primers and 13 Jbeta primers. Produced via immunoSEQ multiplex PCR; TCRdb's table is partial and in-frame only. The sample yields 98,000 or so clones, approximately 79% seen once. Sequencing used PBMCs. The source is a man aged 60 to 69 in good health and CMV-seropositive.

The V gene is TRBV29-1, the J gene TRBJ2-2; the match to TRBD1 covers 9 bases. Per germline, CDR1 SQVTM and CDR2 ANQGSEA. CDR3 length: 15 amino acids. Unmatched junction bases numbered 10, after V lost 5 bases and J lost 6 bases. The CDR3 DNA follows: TGCAGCGTTAAAACCCCGGGACAGGGATCCGGGGAGCTGTTTTTT. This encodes CSVKTPGQGSGELFF.

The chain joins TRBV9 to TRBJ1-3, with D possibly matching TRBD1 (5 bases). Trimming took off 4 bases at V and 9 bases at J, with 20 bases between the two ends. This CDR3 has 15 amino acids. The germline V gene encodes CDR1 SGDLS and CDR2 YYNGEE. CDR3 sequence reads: CASSPFGKGSGTIYF. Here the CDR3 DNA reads TGTGCCAGCAGCCCTTTTGGGAAGGGGTCGGGCACCATATATTTT.

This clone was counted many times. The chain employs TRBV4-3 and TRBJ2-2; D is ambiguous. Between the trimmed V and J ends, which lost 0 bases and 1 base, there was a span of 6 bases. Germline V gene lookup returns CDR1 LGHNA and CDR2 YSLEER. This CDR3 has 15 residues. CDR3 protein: CASSQDDWNTGELFF. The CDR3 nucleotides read TGCGCCAGCAGCCAAGATGACTGGAACACCGGGGAGCTGTTTTTT.

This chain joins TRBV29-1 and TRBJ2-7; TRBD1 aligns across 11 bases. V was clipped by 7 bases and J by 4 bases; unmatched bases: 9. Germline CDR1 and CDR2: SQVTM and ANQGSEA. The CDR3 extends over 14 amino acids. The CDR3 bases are TGCAGCGCCCAGGGGGGGACAGGGGGTTACGAGCAGTACTTC. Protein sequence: CSAQGGTGGYEQYF.

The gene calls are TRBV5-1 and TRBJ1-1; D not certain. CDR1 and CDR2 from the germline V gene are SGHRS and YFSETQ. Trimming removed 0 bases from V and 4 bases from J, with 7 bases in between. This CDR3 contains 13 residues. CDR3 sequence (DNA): TGCGCCAGCAGCTTGGAAGGGAGCACTGAAGCTTTCTTT. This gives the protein CASSLEGSTEAFF. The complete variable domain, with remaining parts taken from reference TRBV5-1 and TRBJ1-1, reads KAGVTQTPRYLIKTRGQQVTLSCSPISGHRSVSWYQQTPGQGLQFLFEYFSETQRNKGNFPGRFSGRQFSNSRSEMNVSTLELGDSALYLCASSLEGSTEAFFGQGTRLTVV.

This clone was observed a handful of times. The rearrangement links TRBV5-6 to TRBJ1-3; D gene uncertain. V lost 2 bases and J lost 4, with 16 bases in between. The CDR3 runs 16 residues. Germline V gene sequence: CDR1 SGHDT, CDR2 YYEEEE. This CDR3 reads CASSFRRFARGNTIYF. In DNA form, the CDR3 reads TGTGCCAGCAGCTTTAGGAGGTTCGCTCGAGGAAACACCATATATTTT.

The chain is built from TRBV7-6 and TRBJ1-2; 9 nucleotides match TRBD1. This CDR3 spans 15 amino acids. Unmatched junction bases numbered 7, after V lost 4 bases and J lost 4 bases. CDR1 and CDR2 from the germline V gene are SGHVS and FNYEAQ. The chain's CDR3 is CASSSETGGTYGYTF. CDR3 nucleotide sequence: TGTGCCAGCAGCTCAGAAACAGGGGGCACCTATGGCTACACCTTC.

The CDR3 spells CASSLGVTGGEAFF. The DNA of the CDR3 is TGTGCCAGCAGCTTAGGGGTGACAGGGGGTGAAGCTTTCTTT. The gene calls are TRBV7-2 and TRBJ1-1, with 9 nucleotides matching TRBD1. The V gene's germline CDR1 is SGHTA and CDR2 FQGNSA. The length of the CDR3 is 14 residues. The J segment lost 7 bases and the V segment lost 1 base, leaving 4 bases of the junction unmatched.

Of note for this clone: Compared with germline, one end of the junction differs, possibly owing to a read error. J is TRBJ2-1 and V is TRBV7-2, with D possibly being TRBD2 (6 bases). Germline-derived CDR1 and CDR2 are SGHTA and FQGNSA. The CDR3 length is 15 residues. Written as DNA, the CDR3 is TGTGCCACCAGCGTGGCGGGGAGTACCTACAATGAGCAGTTCTTC. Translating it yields CATSVAGSTYNEQFF.

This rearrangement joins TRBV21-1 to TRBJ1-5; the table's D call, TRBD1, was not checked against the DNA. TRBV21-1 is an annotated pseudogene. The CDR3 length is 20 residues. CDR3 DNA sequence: TGTGCCAGCAGCAAAGTGTTCCGGGACAGTCCGATTCATAGCAATCAGCCCCAGCATTTT. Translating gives CASSKVFRDSPIHSNQPQHF.

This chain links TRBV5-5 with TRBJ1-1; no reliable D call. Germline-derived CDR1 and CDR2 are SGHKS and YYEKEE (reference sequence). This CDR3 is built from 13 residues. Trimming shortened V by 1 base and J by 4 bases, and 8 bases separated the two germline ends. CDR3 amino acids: CASSLLVGTEAFF. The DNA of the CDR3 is TGTGCCAGCAGCTTGCTAGTCGGCACTGAAGCTTTCTTT.

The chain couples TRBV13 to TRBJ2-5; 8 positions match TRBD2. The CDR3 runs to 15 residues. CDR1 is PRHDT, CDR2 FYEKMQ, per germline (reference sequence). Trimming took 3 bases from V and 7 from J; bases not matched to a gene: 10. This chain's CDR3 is CASSLVSGAGGTQYF. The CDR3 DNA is TGTGCCAGCAGCTTGGTTAGCGGGGCTGGAGGGACCCAGTACTTC.

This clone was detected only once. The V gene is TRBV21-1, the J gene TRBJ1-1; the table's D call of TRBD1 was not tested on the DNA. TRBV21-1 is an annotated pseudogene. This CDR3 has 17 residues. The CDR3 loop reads CASSKGRTGGLYTEAFF. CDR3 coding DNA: TGTGCCAGCAGCAAAGGGCGGACAGGGGGCCTCTACACTGAAGCTTTCTTT.

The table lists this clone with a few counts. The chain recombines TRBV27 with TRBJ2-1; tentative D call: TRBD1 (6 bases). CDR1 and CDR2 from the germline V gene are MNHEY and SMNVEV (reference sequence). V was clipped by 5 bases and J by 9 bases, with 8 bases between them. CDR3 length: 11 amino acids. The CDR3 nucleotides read TGTGCCAGCAGTCAGGGGATTGAGCAGTTCTTC. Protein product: CASSQGIEQFF.

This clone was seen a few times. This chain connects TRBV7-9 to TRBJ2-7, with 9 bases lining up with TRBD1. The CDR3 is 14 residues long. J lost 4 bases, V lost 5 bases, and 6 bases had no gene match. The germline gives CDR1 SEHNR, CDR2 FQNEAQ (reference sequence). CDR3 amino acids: CASSKGQGRYEQYF. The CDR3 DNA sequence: TGTGCCAGCAGCAAGGGACAGGGCAGGTACGAGCAGTACTTC.

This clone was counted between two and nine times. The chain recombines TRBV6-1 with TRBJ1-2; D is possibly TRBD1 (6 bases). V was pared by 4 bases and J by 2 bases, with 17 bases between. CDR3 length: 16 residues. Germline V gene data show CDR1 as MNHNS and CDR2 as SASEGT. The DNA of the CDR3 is TGTGCCAGCAGTGCAAGACCAGGGGTAGGAAACTATGGCTACACCTTC. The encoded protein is CASSARPGVGNYGYTF.

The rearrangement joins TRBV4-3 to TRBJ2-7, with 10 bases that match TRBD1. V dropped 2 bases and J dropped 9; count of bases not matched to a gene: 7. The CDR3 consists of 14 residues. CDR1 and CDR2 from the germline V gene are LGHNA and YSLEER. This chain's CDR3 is CASSQKGQGSRQYF. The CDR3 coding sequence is TGCGCCAGCAGCCAAAAGGGACAGGGGTCTCGGCAGTACTTC.